The 8 T cell receptor beta chains below come from one sample, sequenced in a study of lymphopenia after photon versus proton radiotherapy. Clones were read by immunoSEQ multiplex PCR, and TCRdb kept only the in-frame ones, dropping some. Among about 4,500 clones listed, around two thirds were seen once. Specimen: peripheral blood, collected from a patient treated with proton-based radiotherapy. The receptors were sampled from an older man with esophageal cancer.

The chain has TRBV11-2 and TRBJ2-1, with 12 bases aligning to TRBD1. V was clipped by 5 bases and J by 0 bases; unmatched bases: 11. CDR3 length: 19 amino acids. Germline-derived CDR1 and CDR2 are SGHAT and FQNNGV. CDR3 amino acids: CASSGTGGPSLRSYNEQFF. CDR3 DNA sequence: TGTGCCAGCAGCGGGACAGGGGGCCCTTCTCTTCGCTCCTACAATGAGCAGTTCTTC.

This clone turned up a few times. V gene TRBV6-1 combines with J gene TRBJ2-5; D is tentatively TRBD1 or TRBD2 (6 bases each). CDR1 and CDR2 from the germline V gene are MNHNS and SASEGT. The CDR3 is 15 residues long. V was shortened by 6 bases and J by 4 bases, with 18 bases between the two germline ends. CDR3 protein: CASRPLLGGGETQYF. DNA of the CDR3: TGTGCCAGCAGGCCGCTACTAGGAGGGGGAGAGACCCAGTACTTC.

The V call is TRBV9, the J call TRBJ2-7; 12 bases agree with TRBD2. CDR1 is SGDLS, CDR2 YYNGEE, per germline. This CDR3 is built from 14 residues. Unmatched junction bases numbered 5, after V lost 4 bases and J lost 6 bases. Written as DNA, the CDR3 is TGTGCCAGCAGCCGGACTAGCGGGGTCCTCGAGCAGTACTTC. Protein: CASSRTSGVLEQYF.

The chain employs TRBV4-1 and TRBJ2-7; unclear D gene. V lost 0 bases and J lost 7, with 7 bases in between. This CDR3 has 12 amino acids. Germline V gene sequence: CDR1 MGHRA, CDR2 YSYEKL. CDR3 loop: CASSQDLREQYF. Here the CDR3 DNA reads TGCGCCAGCAGCCAAGACCTGCGGGAGCAGTACTTC.

The rearrangement joins TRBV20-1 to TRBJ2-4; D is undetermined. The CDR3 has 10 residues. Per germline, CDR1 DFQATT and CDR2 SNEGSKA (reference sequence). The germline V and J ends were trimmed by 7 bases and 3 bases, with 4 bases remaining between them. The CDR3 spells CSVDKNIQYF. The CDR3 DNA is TGCAGTGTGGACAAAAACATTCAGTACTTC.

The chain couples TRBV27 to TRBJ2-7; D not resolved. The CDR3 is 11 amino acids. The ends were cut back, 5 bases at V and 10 bases at J, with 12 bases in the middle. CDR1 and CDR2 from the germline V gene are MNHEY and SMNVEV (reference sequence). The DNA of the CDR3 is TGTGCCAGCAGTCTCCGACGGTTCCAGTACTTC. Amino acids: CASSLRRFQYF.

In its sample, this clone was seen once. This rearrangement joins TRBV14 to TRBJ2-2; D assignment may be TRBD1 or TRBD2 (5 bases each). V was trimmed by 1 base and J by 1 base, leaving 7 bases between them. The CDR3 is 15 amino acids. Germline-derived CDR1 and CDR2 are SGHDN and FVKESK. CDR3 amino acids: CASSQVGGNTGELFF. The CDR3 DNA is TGTGCCAGCAGCCAAGTTGGGGGGAACACCGGGGAGCTGTTTTTT.

The chain links TRBV5-4 to TRBJ1-1, with D unresolved. Germline V gives CDR1 SGHNT, CDR2 YYREEE (reference sequence). The CDR3 length is 13 residues. V lost 1 base and J 0 bases, leaving 4 bases between the germline ends. The CDR3 bases are TGTGCCAGCAGCTTGAGTATGAACACTGAAGCTTTCTTT. Amino acids: CASSLSMNTEAFF.